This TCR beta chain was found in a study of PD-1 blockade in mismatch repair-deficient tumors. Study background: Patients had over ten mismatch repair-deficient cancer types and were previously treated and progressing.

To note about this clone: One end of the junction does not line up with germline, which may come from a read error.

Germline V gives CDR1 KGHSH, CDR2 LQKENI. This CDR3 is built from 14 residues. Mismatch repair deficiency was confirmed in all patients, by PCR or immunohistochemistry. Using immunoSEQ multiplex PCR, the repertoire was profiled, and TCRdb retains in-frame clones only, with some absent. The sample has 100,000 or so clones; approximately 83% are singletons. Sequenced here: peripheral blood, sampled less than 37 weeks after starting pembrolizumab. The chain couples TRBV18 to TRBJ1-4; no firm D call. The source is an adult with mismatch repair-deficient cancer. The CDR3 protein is CASSPLGRNEKLFF. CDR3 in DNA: TGTGCCAGCTCACCACTTGGGAGAAATGAGAAACTGTTTTTT.